This TCR beta chain was retrieved from a study of cytomegalovirus exposure and HLA in healthy donors. Study-level points and caveats: Reportedly, TCR beta sequences accurately predicted HLA-A and HLA-B alleles in most subjects. 15,000 to 20,000 TCR beta sequences were associated with HLA alleles at 0.05 false discovery rate in a later analysis. According to a later analysis, most TCR beta chains associated with CMV appeared HLA-restricted.

The sample holds one count of this clone. Antigen unknown. The PCR made use of 60 Vbeta and 13 Jbeta primers. Assay used: immunoSEQ multiplex PCR; TCRdb lists only in-frame clones, some missing. Of about 140,000 clones listed, approximately 84% are singletons. Losses at the gene ends were 3 bases for V and 7 bases for J; bases not matched to a gene: 11. Germline V lookup: CDR1 SGHRS, CDR2 YFSETQ. This CDR3 spans 16 amino acids. V is TRBV5-1 and J is TRBJ2-1; 9 bases are a match to TRBD1. The sequence derives from a man aged 25-45 years in good health and CMV-seropositive. Material for sequencing was PBMCs. Written as DNA, the CDR3 is TGCGCCAGCAGCTCGAAGCCCGGGACAGGGATGAATGAGCAGTTCTTC. As protein: CASSSKPGTGMNEQFF. The full variable domain, its missing parts supplied by reference TRBV5-1 and TRBJ2-1, is KAGVTQTPRYLIKTRGQQVTLSCSPISGHRSVSWYQQTPGQGLQFLFEYFSETQRNKGNFPGRFSGRQFSNSRSEMNVSTLELGDSALYLCASSSKPGTGMNEQFFGPGTRLTVL.